This T cell receptor beta chain was recovered during a study of read filtering for tumor transcriptome and immune sequencing. Overall study context: DNase treatment preceded whole-transcriptome library preparation.

Only one count was recorded for this clonotype. An end of the junction differs from the germline gene, which may be a read error. From 400 to 450 ng of RNA, a library with molecular barcoded alpha/delta and beta/gamma adaptors was made. TCRdb re-analysed the reads in MiXCR, keeping a single row per CDR3 protein. The sample lists nearly 60,000 distinct CDR3 sequences; 10% to 15% were seen once. The CDR3 length is 13 residues. Germline V gene data show CDR1 as DFQATT and CDR2 as SNEGSKA (reference sequence). The chain joins TRBV20-1 to TRBJ1-1, with D maybe TRBD1 (6 bases). The TCR comes from a donor at least 40 years old with multiple myeloma. What was sequenced was a population of CD138-negative cells sorted from bone marrow. The CDR3 region is CRPEGGPNTEDFF. The CDR3 nucleotides are TGCAGGCCCGAGGGGGGACCGAACACTGAAGATTTCTTT.